This T cell receptor (beta chain) was documented in a study of T cell repertoires in cytomegalovirus infection. The study, taken as a whole, reports: Dominating the ex vivo response were TCR beta clonotypes that were CMV-specific and HLA-C-restricted.

TCRdb used MiXCR to reprocess the reads, holding one entry per CDR3 protein. Of about 160,000 distinct CDR3 sequences in the sample, roughly 17% were seen once. With regard to this clonotype: The antigen is undetermined.

The germline gives CDR1 DFQATT, CDR2 SNEGSKA (reference sequence). The CDR3 is 14 residues long. V lost 1 base to trimming and J lost 4 bases, with 14 bases between them. The clonotype was recovered from a human donor in good health (CMV status not recorded). Some clones in this sample may be carry-over from other donors' samples. The chain links TRBV20-1 to TRBJ2-7, with D possibly matching TRBD2 (7 bases). Sequenced sample: CD8+ T cells from PBMCs. The CDR3: CSARAPAGAYEQYF. Here the CDR3 DNA reads TGCAGTGCTAGAGCGCCGGCGGGGGCTTACGAGCAGTACTTC.